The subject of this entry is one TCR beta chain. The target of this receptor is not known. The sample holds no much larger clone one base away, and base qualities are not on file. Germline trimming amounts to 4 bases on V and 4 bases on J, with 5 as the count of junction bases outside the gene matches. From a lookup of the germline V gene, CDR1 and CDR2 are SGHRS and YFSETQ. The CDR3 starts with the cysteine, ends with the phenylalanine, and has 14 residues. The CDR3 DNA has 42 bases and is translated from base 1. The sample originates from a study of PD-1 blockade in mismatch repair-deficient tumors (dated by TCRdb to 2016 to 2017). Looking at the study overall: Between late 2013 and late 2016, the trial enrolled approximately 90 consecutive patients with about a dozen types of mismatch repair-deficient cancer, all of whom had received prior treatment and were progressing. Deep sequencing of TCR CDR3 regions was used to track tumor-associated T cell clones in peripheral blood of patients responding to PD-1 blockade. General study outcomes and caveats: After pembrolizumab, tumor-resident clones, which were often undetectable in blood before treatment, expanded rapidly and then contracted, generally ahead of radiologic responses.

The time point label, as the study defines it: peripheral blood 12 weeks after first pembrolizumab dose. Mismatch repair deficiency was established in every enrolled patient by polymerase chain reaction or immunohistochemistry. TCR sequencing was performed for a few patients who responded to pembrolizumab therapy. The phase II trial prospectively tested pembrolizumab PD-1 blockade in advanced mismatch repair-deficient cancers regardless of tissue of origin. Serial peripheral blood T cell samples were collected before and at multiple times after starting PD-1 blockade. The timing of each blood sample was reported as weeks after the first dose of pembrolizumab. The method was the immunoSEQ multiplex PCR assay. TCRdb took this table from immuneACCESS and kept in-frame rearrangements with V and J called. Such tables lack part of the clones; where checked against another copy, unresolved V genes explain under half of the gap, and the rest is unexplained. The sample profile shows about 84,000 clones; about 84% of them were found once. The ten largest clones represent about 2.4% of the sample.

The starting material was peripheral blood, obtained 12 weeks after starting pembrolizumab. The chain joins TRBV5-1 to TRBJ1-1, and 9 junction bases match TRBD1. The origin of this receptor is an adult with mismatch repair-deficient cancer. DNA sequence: TGCGCCAGCAGCCTCCGACAGGGGGGCACTGAAGCTTTCTTT. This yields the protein CASSLRQGGTEAFF.